The T cell receptor beta chain described here comes from a study of T cell responses to AZD1222 COVID-19 vaccine. Whole-study results and caveats: Reportedly, nearly half the spike-specific TCRs target unmutated variant regions. Mapped onto spike, vaccine-associated CD4 TCRs spanned it and were dominant at 160-218 and 743-854.

Generated by immunoSEQ multiplex PCR, the TCRdb table keeps only in-frame clones and is missing some. The sample contains about 140,000 clones, over 85% of which appear only once. CDR1 is LNHDA and CDR2 is SQIVND in the germline V gene (reference sequence). The ends were cut back, 0 bases at V and 9 bases at J, with 9 bases in the middle. CDR3 length: 14 residues. With respect to this clone: Antigen unknown.

This receptor was taken from an adult in good health. This specimen consisted of peripheral blood, obtained on day 0 of AZD1222 vaccination. V and J are TRBV19 and TRBJ2-6; D call uncertain. Written as DNA, the CDR3 is TGTGCCAGTAGTATAGATCGGGTGGGCAACGTCCTGACTTTC. Residues: CASSIDRVGNVLTF.